The 20 T cell receptor beta chains presented below share a single source sample, sequenced in a study of high-grade serous ovarian cancer treatment subgroups. Assay used: immunoSEQ multiplex PCR; TCRdb lists only in-frame clones, some missing. The profile covers some 6,200 clones, with approximately 72% appearing a single time and 8% to 13% taken by the ten largest. The tumor samples were collected prior to definitive surgery or chemotherapy. Specimen: tumor tissue. These TCRs come from a human donor with high-grade serous ovarian cancer.

The CDR3 loop is CASSQGGLKPQHF. CDR3 sequence (DNA): TGCGCCAGCAGCCAAGGGGGGTTGAAGCCCCAGCATTTT. The V call is TRBV4-1, the J call TRBJ1-5; the D gene is possibly TRBD1 (5 bases). Germline lookup yields CDR1 MGHRA and CDR2 YSYEKL. CDR3 length: 13 amino acids. Trimming removed 1 base at V and 8 bases at J, with 9 bases between.

The chain carries TRBV7-6 and TRBJ1-2; tentative D call: TRBD1 (5 bases). This CDR3 region has 14 residues. Trimming pared 5 bases from V and 4 bases from J, leaving 14 bases between. Germline CDR1 is SGHVS and CDR2 is FNYEAQ. For the CDR3, the DNA is TGTGCCAGCAGCCCCGGCAGGGAGGCCTATGGCTACACCTTC. This codes for CASSPGREAYGYTF.

The rearrangement uses TRBV5-6 and TRBJ2-2, with D maybe TRBD2 (6 bases). The CDR3 totals 12 residues. Looked up from germline, CDR1 is SGHDT and CDR2 is YYEEEE. Trimming stripped 2 bases from V and 7 bases from J, with 6 bases between. CDR3 sequence: CASSFGGGELFF. In DNA, the CDR3 is TGTGCCAGCAGCTTCGGGGGCGGGGAGCTGTTTTTT.

The chain uses TRBV5-1 and TRBJ2-1; D unclear. The CDR3 totals 14 residues. Germline V CDR1 and CDR2: SGHRS, YFSETQ. Trimming cost V 2 bases and J 3 bases, with 9 bases left between them. The CDR3 spells CASSFNSIYNEQFF. The CDR3 region has the DNA TGCGCCAGCAGCTTTAACTCGATCTACAATGAGCAGTTCTTC.

The chain is built from TRBV10-2 and TRBJ2-5, with TRBD1 matching over 9 bases. The J call may not be correct, given that the DNA end is closer to TRBJ2-7. CDR1 and CDR2 from the germline V gene are WSHSY and SAAADI. The CDR3 covers 17 residues. CDR3 amino acids: CASSESGGTGSFGEQYF. The CDR3 DNA is TGCGCCAGCAGTGAGTCGGGGGGGACAGGGAGTTTCGGCGAGCAGTACTTC.

The chain carries TRBV7-2 and TRBJ2-3; 8 nucleotides match TRBD2. Unmatched junction bases numbered 5, after V lost 5 bases and J lost 1 base. Germline CDR1 is SGHTA and CDR2 is FQGNSA. CDR3 size: 15 residues. The CDR3 DNA reads as TGTGCCAGCAGCCCTAGCGGGTATCGCACAGATACGCAGTATTTT. Its protein is CASSPSGYRTDTQYF.

The rearrangement joins TRBV2 to TRBJ1-1; D not certain. This CDR3 contains 12 residues. Trimming left V 3 bases short and J 5 bases short, with 7 bases between. Germline V gene data show CDR1 as SNHLY and CDR2 as FYNNEI. The CDR3: CASSDSWTEAFF. The CDR3 DNA is TGTGCCAGCAGTGACTCGTGGACTGAAGCTTTCTTT.

The rearrangement uses TRBV27 and TRBJ2-1; TRBD2 matches 7 bases. CDR1 MNHEY and CDR2 SMNVEV come from the germline V gene (reference sequence). V trimming: 6 bases; J trimming: 0 bases; junction bases outside the gene matches: 2. The CDR3 spans 14 residues. The CDR3 DNA sequence: TGTGCCAGCAGCACTAGCGCCTCCTACAATGAGCAGTTCTTC. It codes for CASSTSASYNEQFF.

This sequence joins TRBV19 and TRBJ1-2; D uncertain. With 2 bases removed from V and 2 bases from J, the gap between germline ends came to 9 bases. Germline assignment: CDR1 LNHDA and CDR2 SQIVND (reference sequence). This CDR3 contains 14 residues. Here the CDR3 DNA reads TGTGCCAGTAGTATATCTCGGTCGAACTATGGCTACACCTTC. It codes for CASSISRSNYGYTF.

In DNA, the CDR3 is TGTGCCAGCAGCCGAACTGTAGCGGCAAACACCGGGGAGCTGTTTTTT. Translated, it gives CASSRTVAANTGELFF. The chain combines TRBV5-4 with TRBJ2-2, with D perhaps matching TRBD2 (6 bases). CDR1 is SGHNT, CDR2 YYREEE, per germline (reference sequence). V lost 4 bases and J 2 bases, leaving 15 bases between the germline ends. CDR3 length equals 16 residues. Full variable domain (outside the CDR3, taken from reference TRBV5-4 and TRBJ2-2): ETGVTQSPTHLIKTRGQQVTLRCSSQSGHNTVSWYQQALGQGPQFIFQYYREEENGRGNFPPRFSGLQFPNYSSELNVNALELDDSALYLCASSRTVAANTGELFFGEGSRLTVL.

The chain links TRBV19 to TRBJ2-3; no firm D call. The V end lost 5 bases, the J end lost 6 bases, and 12 bases lay between the germline ends. Germline V gene data show CDR1 as LNHDA and CDR2 as SQIVND (reference sequence). The CDR3 has 13 amino acids. CDR3 in amino acids: CASSQRLRDTQYF. The CDR3 DNA sequence: TGTGCCAGTAGTCAACGACTCAGGGATACGCAGTATTTT. Full variable domain (rest looked up from reference TRBV19 and TRBJ2-3): DGGITQSPKYLFRKEGQNVTLSCEQNLNHDAMYWYRQDPGQGLRLIYYSQIVNDFQKGDIAEGYSVSREKKESFPLTVTSAQKNPTAFYLCASSQRLRDTQYFGPGTRLTVL.

CDR3 bases: TGTGCCAGCAGCCGAAGAGGCTCCTATAATTCACCCCTCCACTTT. Protein sequence: CASSRRGSYNSPLHF. The chain recombines TRBV5-4 with TRBJ1-6, with unresolved D. The V and J ends lost 4 bases and 0 bases respectively, with 8 bases between them. Germline V gene sequence: CDR1 SGHNT, CDR2 YYREEE (reference sequence). This CDR3 has 15 residues.

The chain couples TRBV5-5 to TRBJ2-3; no reliable D call. CDR3 length: 14 amino acids. Germline-derived CDR1 and CDR2 are SGHKS and YYEKEE (reference sequence). V lost 4 bases and J lost 6, with 15 bases in between. The DNA for the CDR3 is TGTGCCAGCAGCCCCAACGGGTTTGGGGATACGCAGTATTTT. Translated, it gives CASSPNGFGDTQYF.

This clone has more than one count but fewer than ten. This chain links TRBV2 with TRBJ1-4; unclear D gene. Germline V gene lookup returns CDR1 SNHLY and CDR2 FYNNEI. The V end lost 2 bases, the J end lost 1 base, and 5 bases lay between the germline ends. The CDR3 totals 14 residues. The CDR3 DNA is TGTGCCAGCAGTGAATGGAAAACTAATGAAAAACTGTTTTTT. Its translation: CASSEWKTNEKLFF.

The chain links TRBV28 to TRBJ1-1; D is possibly TRBD1 (6 bases). The V gene lost 4 bases and the J gene lost 3 bases, with 15 bases spanning the gap. Germline assignment: CDR1 MDHEN and CDR2 SYDVKM. The CDR3 contains 15 residues. The CDR3 loop reads CASSSQGREDTEAFF. The DNA for the CDR3 is TGTGCCAGCAGTTCACAGGGTAGGGAGGACACTGAAGCTTTCTTT.

CDR3 nucleotide sequence: TGCGCCAGCAGTCGAAGACAGGGTGGCTATGGCTACACCTTC. Its translation is CASSRRQGGYGYTF. V is TRBV23-1 and J is TRBJ1-2, with TRBD1 identical over 7 bases. TRBV23-1 is sorted into the ORF group, with uncertain function. The CDR3 loop spans 14 amino acids. V was pared by 4 bases and J by 4 bases, with 6 bases of the junction left unmatched.

This clone has only a few counts. The CDR3 here is CASSLTGRGRGGYTF. As DNA, the CDR3 is TGTGCCAGCAGCTTGACGGGCAGGGGGAGAGGAGGCTACACCTTC. The rearrangement links TRBV5-4 to TRBJ1-2, with 7 bases that match TRBD1. This CDR3 is 15 amino acids long. The germline V gene has CDR1 SGHNT and CDR2 YYREEE (reference sequence). Trimming took 1 base from V and 8 from J; bases not matched to a gene: 11.

CDR3 loop: CASSERTGTILYEQYF. Written as DNA, the CDR3 is TGCGCCAGCAGTGAAAGAACCGGGACTATATTATACGAGCAGTACTTC. J is TRBJ2-7 and V is TRBV5-1; 7 nucleotides match TRBD2. Germline CDR1 and CDR2: SGHRS and YFSETQ. This CDR3 is built from 16 residues. V gave up 5 bases and J gave up 4 bases; unmatched junction bases: 15.

This rearrangement joins TRBV19 to TRBJ2-7; D is possibly TRBD2 (5 bases). Trimming left V 1 base short and J 1 base short, with 8 bases between. This CDR3 has 14 residues. Germline V gene lookup returns CDR1 LNHDA and CDR2 SQIVND (reference sequence). The CDR3 bases are TGTGCCAGTAGTATAGCCCGAGGGTCCTACGAGCAGTACTTC. Protein product: CASSIARGSYEQYF.

V and J are TRBV30 and TRBJ1-1; 9 nucleotides line up with TRBD1. This CDR3 spans 17 amino acids. V was clipped by 2 bases and J by 1 base; unmatched bases: 11. CDR1 is GTSNPN, CDR2 SVGIG, per germline (reference sequence). This CDR3 reads CAWSSGTGRRGNTEAFF. The CDR3, as DNA: TGTGCCTGGAGTTCCGGGACAGGGCGGCGAGGGAACACTGAAGCTTTCTTT.